This T cell receptor beta chain was sequenced for a study of blood T cells in healthy people across ages. Only a few counts were recorded for this clonotype. The use of a sample-barcoded 5' primer and a J-beta primer mix characterized a second PCR of roughly 7 to 11 cycles. TCRdb analysed the 5' RACE reads with MiXCR anew, one entry per CDR3 protein. The table includes 1,100,000 or so distinct CDR3 sequences, more than 35% detected once. CDR3 size: 13 residues. Trimming took 7 bases from V and 11 from J, leaving 20 bases between them. The TCR was taken from a woman aged 60-70 years in good health. The rearrangement links TRBV12-3 or TRBV12-4 to TRBJ2-5, with a weak D call TRBD2 (5 bases). Sequences were obtained from blood. The CDR3 protein is CASTPSGKDEQYF. The DNA of the CDR3 is TGTGCCAGCACCCCTTCCGGGAAGGATGAGCAGTACTTC.